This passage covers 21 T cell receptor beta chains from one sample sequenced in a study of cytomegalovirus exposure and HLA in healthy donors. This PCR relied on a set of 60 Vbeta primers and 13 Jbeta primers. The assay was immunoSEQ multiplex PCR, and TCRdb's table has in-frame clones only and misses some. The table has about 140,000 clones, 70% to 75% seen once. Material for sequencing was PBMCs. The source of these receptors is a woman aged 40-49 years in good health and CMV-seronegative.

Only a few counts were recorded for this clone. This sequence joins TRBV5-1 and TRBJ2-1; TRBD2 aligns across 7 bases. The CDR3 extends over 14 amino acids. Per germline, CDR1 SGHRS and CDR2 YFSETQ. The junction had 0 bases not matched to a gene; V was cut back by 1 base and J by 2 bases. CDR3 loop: CASSLSGTYNEQFF. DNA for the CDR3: TGCGCCAGCAGCTTGAGCGGGACCTACAATGAGCAGTTCTTC.

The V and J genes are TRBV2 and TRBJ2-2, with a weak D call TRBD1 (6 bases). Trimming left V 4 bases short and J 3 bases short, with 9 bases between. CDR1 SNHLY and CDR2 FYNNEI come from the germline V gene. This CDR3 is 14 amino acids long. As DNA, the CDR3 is TGTGCCAGCAGTGGACAGGTTGACACCGGGGAGCTGTTTTTT. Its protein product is CASSGQVDTGELFF.

The DNA of the CDR3 is TGTGCCACCCGGGACTCCGGCTCTGGGGCCAACGTCCTGACTTTC. Translation: CATRDSGSGANVLTF. The chain carries TRBV6-5 and TRBJ2-6; TRBD2 is a possible D gene (6 bases). The germline V gene has CDR1 MNHEY and CDR2 SVGAGI. The CDR3 sequence is 15 residues long. V was pared by 10 bases and J by 0 bases, with 13 bases between.

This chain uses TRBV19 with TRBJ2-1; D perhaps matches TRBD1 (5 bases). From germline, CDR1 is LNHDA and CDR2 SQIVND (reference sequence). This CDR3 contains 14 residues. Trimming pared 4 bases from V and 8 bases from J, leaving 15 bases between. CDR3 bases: TGTGCCAGTAGTAGGGGCCTCACTGATGATGAGCAGTTCTTC. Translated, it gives CASSRGLTDDEQFF.

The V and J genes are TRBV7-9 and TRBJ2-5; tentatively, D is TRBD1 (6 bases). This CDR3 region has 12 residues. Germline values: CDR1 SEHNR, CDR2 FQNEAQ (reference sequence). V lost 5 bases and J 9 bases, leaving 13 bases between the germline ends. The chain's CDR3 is CASSLTGLPQYF. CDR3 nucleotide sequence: TGTGCCAGCAGCCTCACAGGGCTGCCCCAGTACTTC.

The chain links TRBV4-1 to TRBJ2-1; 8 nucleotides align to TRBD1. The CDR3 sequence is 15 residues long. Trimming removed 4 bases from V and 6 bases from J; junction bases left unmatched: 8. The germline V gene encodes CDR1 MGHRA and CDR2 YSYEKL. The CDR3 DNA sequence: TGCGCCAGCAGCCCGACAGGGGACGGGAGCAATGAGCAGTTCTTC. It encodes CASSPTGDGSNEQFF.

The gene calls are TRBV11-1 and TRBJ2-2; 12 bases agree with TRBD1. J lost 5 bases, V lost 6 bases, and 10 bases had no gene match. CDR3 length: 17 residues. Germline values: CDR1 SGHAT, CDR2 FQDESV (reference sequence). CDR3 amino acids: CASRDWTGQGATGELFF. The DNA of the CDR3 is TGTGCCAGCAGAGACTGGACGGGACAGGGGGCAACCGGGGAGCTGTTTTTT.

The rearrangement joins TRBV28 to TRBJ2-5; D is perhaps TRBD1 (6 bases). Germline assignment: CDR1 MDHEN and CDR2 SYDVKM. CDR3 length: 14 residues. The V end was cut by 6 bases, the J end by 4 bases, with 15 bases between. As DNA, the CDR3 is TGTGCCAGCAGCGATCCGGGACAAGCAGAGACCCAGTACTTC. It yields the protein CASSDPGQAETQYF.

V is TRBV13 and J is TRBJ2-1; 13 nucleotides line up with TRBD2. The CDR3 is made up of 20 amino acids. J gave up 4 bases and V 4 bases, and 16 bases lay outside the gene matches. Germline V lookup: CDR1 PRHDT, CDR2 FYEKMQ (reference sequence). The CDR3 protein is CASSSTSGGANDFWYNEQFF. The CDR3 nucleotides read TGTGCCAGCAGCTCCACTAGCGGGGGGGCGAACGATTTTTGGTACAATGAGCAGTTCTTC.

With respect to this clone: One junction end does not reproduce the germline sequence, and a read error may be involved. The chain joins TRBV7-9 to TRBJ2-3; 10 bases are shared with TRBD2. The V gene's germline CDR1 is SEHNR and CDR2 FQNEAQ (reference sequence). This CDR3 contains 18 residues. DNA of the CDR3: TGTTCCAGCAGCTCAGTACCCGGACTAGCGGAAAGCACAGATACGCAGTATTTT. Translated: CSSSSVPGLAESTDTQYF.

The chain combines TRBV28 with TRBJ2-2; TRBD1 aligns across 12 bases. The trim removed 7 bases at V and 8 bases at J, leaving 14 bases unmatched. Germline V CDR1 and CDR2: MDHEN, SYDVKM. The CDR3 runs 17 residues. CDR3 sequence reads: CASTRGGTGGSRGELFF. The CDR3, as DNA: TGTGCCAGCACCCGGGGGGGGACAGGGGGCTCGCGAGGGGAGCTGTTTTTT.

CDR3 protein: CASSQDPGGGETQYF. Written as DNA, the CDR3 is TGCGCCAGCAGCCAAGATCCGGGGGGAGGAGAGACCCAGTACTTC. This chain joins TRBV4-1 and TRBJ2-5; 7 positions agree with TRBD2. The CDR3 is 15 residues long. Germline V gene lookup returns CDR1 MGHRA and CDR2 YSYEKL. V shed 0 bases, J shed 4 bases, and the junction held 5 bases outside the gene matches.

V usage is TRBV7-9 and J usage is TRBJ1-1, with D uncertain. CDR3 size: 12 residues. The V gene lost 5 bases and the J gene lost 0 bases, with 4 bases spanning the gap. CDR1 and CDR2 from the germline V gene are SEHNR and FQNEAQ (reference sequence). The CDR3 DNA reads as TGTGCCAGCAGCCAGGTGAACACTGAAGCTTTCTTT. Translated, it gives CASSQVNTEAFF. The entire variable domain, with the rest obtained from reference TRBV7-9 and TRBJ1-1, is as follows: DTGVSQNPRHKITKRGQNVTFRCDPISEHNRLYWYRQTLGQGPEFLTYFQNEAQLEKSRLLSDRFSAERPKGSFSTLEIQRTEQGDSAMYLCASSQVNTEAFFGQGTRLTVV.

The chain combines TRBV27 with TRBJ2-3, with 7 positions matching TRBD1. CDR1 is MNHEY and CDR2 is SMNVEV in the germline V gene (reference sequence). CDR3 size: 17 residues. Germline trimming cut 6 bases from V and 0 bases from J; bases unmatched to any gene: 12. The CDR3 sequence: CASSRKGAGYSTDTQYF. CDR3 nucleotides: TGTGCCAGCAGCAGAAAGGGGGCCGGGTATAGCACAGATACGCAGTATTTT.

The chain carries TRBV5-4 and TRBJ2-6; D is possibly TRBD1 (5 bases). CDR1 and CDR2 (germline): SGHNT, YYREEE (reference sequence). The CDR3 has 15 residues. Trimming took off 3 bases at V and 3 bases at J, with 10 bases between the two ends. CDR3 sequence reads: CASSSQGFGANVLTF. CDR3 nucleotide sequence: TGTGCCAGCAGCTCTCAGGGTTTTGGGGCCAACGTCCTGACTTTC. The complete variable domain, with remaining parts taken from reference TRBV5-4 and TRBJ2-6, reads ETGVTQSPTHLIKTRGQQVTLRCSSQSGHNTVSWYQQALGQGPQFIFQYYREEENGRGNFPPRFSGLQFPNYSSELNVNALELDDSALYLCASSSQGFGANVLTFGAGSRLTVL.

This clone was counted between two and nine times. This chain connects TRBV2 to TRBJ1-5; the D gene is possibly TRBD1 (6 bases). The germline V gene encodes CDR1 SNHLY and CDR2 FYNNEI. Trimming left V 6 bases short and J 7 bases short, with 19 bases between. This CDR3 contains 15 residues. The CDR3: CASSPQGPANQPQHF. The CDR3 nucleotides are TGTGCCAGCAGCCCCCAGGGGCCAGCTAACCAGCCCCAGCATTTT.

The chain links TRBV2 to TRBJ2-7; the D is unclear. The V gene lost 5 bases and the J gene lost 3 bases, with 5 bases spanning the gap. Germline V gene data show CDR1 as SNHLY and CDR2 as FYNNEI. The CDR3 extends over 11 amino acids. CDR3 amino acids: CASSTNYEQYV. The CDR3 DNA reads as TGTGCCAGCAGTACCAACTACGAGCAGTACGTC.

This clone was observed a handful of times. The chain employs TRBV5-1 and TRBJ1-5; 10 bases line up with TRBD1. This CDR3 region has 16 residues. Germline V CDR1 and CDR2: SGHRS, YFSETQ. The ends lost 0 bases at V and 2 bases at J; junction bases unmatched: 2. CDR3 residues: CASSLATGGGNQPQHF. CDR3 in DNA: TGCGCCAGCAGCTTGGCGACAGGGGGCGGCAATCAGCCCCAGCATTTT.

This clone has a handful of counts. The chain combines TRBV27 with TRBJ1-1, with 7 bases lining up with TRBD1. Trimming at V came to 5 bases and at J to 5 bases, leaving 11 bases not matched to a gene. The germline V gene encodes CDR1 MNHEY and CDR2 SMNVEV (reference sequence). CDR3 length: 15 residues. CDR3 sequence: CASSTPGGSETEAFF. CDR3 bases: TGTGCCAGCAGTACGCCAGGGGGATCAGAGACTGAAGCTTTCTTT.

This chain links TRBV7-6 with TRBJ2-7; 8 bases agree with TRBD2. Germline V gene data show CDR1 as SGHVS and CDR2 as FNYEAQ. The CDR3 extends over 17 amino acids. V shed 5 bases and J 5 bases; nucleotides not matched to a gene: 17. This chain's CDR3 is CASSPGPLGLETHEQYF. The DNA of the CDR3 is TGTGCCAGCAGCCCAGGGCCCTTGGGACTAGAAACCCACGAGCAGTACTTC. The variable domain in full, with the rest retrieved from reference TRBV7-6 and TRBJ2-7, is GAGVSQSPRYKVTKRGQDVALRCDPISGHVSLYWYRQALGQGPEFLTYFNYEAQQDKSGLPNDRFSAERPEGSISTLTIQRTEQRDSAMYRCASSPGPLGLETHEQYFGPGTRLTVT.

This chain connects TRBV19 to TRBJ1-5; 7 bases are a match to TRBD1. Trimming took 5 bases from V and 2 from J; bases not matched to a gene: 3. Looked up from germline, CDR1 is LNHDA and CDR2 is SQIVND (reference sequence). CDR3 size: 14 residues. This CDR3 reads CASSSGGGNQPQHF. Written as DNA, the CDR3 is TGTGCCAGTAGTTCAGGGGGTGGCAATCAGCCCCAGCATTTT.